Shown below are 2 T cell receptor beta chains from a single sample sequenced in a study of blood T cells in healthy people across ages. Primed by a sample-barcoded 5' primer and a J-beta primer mix, a second PCR proceeded for 7 to 11 cycles. MiXCR, run by TCRdb on the 5' RACE reads, gives a single entry per CDR3 protein. The sample has approximately 880,000 distinct CDR3 sequences, 40% to 60% seen once. The sample taken for sequencing was blood. These receptors were collected from a man aged 25-40 years in good health.

There are many counts of this clonotype. This chain uses TRBV27 with TRBJ1-2; no clear D gene. The CDR3 is made up of 13 amino acids. CDR1 MNHEY and CDR2 SMNVEV come from the germline V gene (reference sequence). The V end was cut by 6 bases, the J end by 3 bases, with 11 bases between. The DNA of the CDR3 is TGTGCCAGCAGCTTGCAAGGCGACTATGGCTACACCTTC. Residues: CASSLQGDYGYTF.

The sample holds one count of this clonotype. The CDR3 DNA is TGTGCCAGCTCTGAGGGGAGCGACTATGGCTACACCTTC. This translates into CASSEGSDYGYTF. The chain carries TRBV18 and TRBJ1-2, with D possibly being TRBD1 (5 bases). The V end lost 6 bases, the J end lost 3 bases, and 11 bases lay between the germline ends. The CDR3 spans 13 residues. Germline assignment: CDR1 KGHSH and CDR2 LQKENI.